The clone carrying this TCR beta chain was detected only a few times. Its antigen is not identified. The record originates from a study of CD8+CD57+ T cells in acquired aplastic anemia. Study in general: Sorted CD4+ plus CD8+ cells gave DNA averaging roughly 3.5 ug.

This CDR3 is 17 amino acids long. The junction had 11 bases not matched to a gene; V was cut back by 5 bases and J by 3 bases. Germline V gives CDR1 MNHEY, CDR2 SVGEGT. Genomic DNA provided the template from which TCR beta VDJ and CDR3 profiles were obtained. TCRdb used MiXCR to reprocess the reads, holding one entry per CDR3 protein. The sample comprises under 40,000 distinct CDR3 sequences, under 80% of which are singletons, and roughly 23% rests with the top ten. General observations from the study: Researchers reported that CD8+ Simpson's diversity was not significantly different in patients versus controls.

The origin of this receptor is a human donor in good health, serving as a control. The specimen was sorted CD4+, CD8+, or CD8+CD57+ T cells (not recorded which) from PBMCs. The chain joins TRBV6-2 or TRBV6-3 to TRBJ2-7; 12 positions match TRBD2. The CDR3 sequence is CASSENGLAGPDYEQYF. The CDR3 DNA follows: TGTGCCAGCAGTGAAAATGGACTAGCGGGGCCCGACTACGAGCAGTACTTC.